The sequence of this TCR beta chain was determined in a study of blood T cell repertoires in COVID-19. The overall study: Spain, Italy and the United States supplied samples that represented acute and convalescent COVID-19. The cDNA or gDNA used as material had been derived from T cells, B-cell-depleted T cells, or PBMCs.

Per germline, CDR1 SGHAT and CDR2 FQNNGV. CDR3 length: 15 amino acids. J gave up 4 bases and V 0 bases, and 5 bases lay outside the gene matches. Repertoires were generated with immunoSEQ multiplex PCR, while TCRdb's copy carries only in-frame clones and drops some. The repertoire holds 55,000 to 80,000 clones, 65% to 85% seen once, with about 5.9% in the top ten. The chain joins TRBV11-2 to TRBJ2-7; 8 bases match TRBD1. This sequence originates from a human donor in a cohort sampled during active COVID-19. Sequenced: peripheral blood. CDR3 coding DNA: TGTGCCAGCAGCTTAGAAGGGACAGGACCATACGAGCAGTACTTC. It translates to CASSLEGTGPYEQYF. Variable domain in full (rest from reference TRBV11-2 and TRBJ2-7): EAGVAQSPRYKIIEKRQSVAFWCNPISGHATLYWYQQILGQGPKLLIQFQNNGVVDDSQLPKDRFSAERLKGVDSTLKIQPAKLEDSAVYLCASSLEGTGPYEQYFGPGTRLTVT.